These 32 T cell receptor beta chains came from one sample sequenced in a study of shared clonotypes between healthy human individuals. This table comes from immunoSEQ multiplex PCR, and its TCRdb copy is limited to in-frame clones, with some not included. Among 950,000 to 1,100,000 clones listed, more than 65% were seen once. Input material: memory CD4+ T cells sorted from blood. Regarding subset: CD45RA-negative fraction. These receptor sequences come from a man between 18 and 29 years old in good health.

This chain joins TRBV25-1 and TRBJ2-2, with D possibly matching TRBD2 (7 bases). The germline CDR1 and CDR2 sequences are MGHDK and SYGVNS. Trimming took off 5 bases at V and 5 bases at J, with 15 bases between the two ends. The CDR3 sequence is 15 residues long. The CDR3 region has the DNA TGTGCCAGCAGTAAACGGGGGGCCGGGACCGGGGAGCTGTTTTTT. It yields the protein CASSKRGAGTGELFF.

The V call is TRBV6-6, the J call TRBJ2-2, with unresolved D. V lost 1 base, J lost 5 bases, and 2 bases lay in between. The CDR3 runs to 12 residues. Germline CDR1 and CDR2: MNHNY and SVGAGI (reference sequence). CDR3 sequence reads: CASSYLTGELFF. As DNA, the CDR3 is TGTGCCAGCAGTTACTTGACCGGGGAGCTGTTTTTT.

This chain uses TRBV12-5 with TRBJ2-2; 7 bases line up with TRBD1. V shed 4 bases and J 7 bases; nucleotides not matched to a gene: 9. Germline-derived CDR1 and CDR2 are LGHNT and FRNRAP. This CDR3 comprises 15 residues. The CDR3 coding sequence is TGTGCTAGTGGTTCGACAGGGCCCTCGGTCGGGGAGCTGTTTTTT. Its translation: CASGSTGPSVGELFF.

The chain is built from TRBV5-1 and TRBJ1-6; D is unresolved. Trimming removed 0 bases from V and 10 bases from J, with 8 bases in between. The CDR3 runs to 13 residues. Germline CDR1 SGHRS, CDR2 YFSETQ. DNA for the CDR3: TGCGCCAGCAGCTTGGAATCCGGATCACCCCTCCACTTT. Encoded protein: CASSLESGSPLHF. Drawing the rest from reference TRBV5-1 and TRBJ1-6, the complete variable domain is KAGVTQTPRYLIKTRGQQVTLSCSPISGHRSVSWYQQTPGQGLQFLFEYFSETQRNKGNFPGRFSGRQFSNSRSEMNVSTLELGDSALYLCASSLESGSPLHFGNGTRLTVT.

The J gene is TRBJ1-5, the V gene TRBV5-1; D gene uncertain. The V end was cut by 1 base, the J end by 5 bases, with 7 bases between. CDR3 size: 13 residues. The germline V gene has CDR1 SGHRS and CDR2 YFSETQ. The CDR3 DNA is TGCGCCAGCAGCTTGTCTGGGGATCAGCCCCAGCATTTT. As protein: CASSLSGDQPQHF.

In regard to this clone: Other nucleotide sequences from this sample produce the same CDR3. The CDR3 DNA reads TGTGCCAGCAGCTTAGGGGTCATGAACACTGAAGCTTTCTTT. Protein product: CASSLGVMNTEAFF. The chain combines TRBV7-3 with TRBJ1-1; D uncertain. CDR3 length equals 14 residues. The germline CDR1 and CDR2 sequences are SGHTA and FQGTGA. V was clipped by 2 bases and J by 0 bases, with 7 bases between them.

This clone has more than one count but fewer than ten. The V gene is TRBV7-2, the J gene TRBJ1-2; 8 positions match TRBD1. CDR3 size: 15 residues. Germline V gene lookup returns CDR1 SGHTA and CDR2 FQGNSA. J lost 8 bases, V lost 7 bases, and 15 bases had no gene match. The CDR3 reads CASTRDRGTSGGYTF. In DNA form, the CDR3 reads TGTGCCAGCACCCGCGACAGGGGTACCTCTGGGGGCTACACCTTC.

This chain links TRBV10-1 with TRBJ1-1; 8 nucleotides agree with TRBD1. Per germline, CDR1 WNHNN and CDR2 SYGVQD (reference sequence). V shed 4 bases and J 8 bases; nucleotides not matched to a gene: 9. CDR3 size: 14 residues. The CDR3 bases are TGCGCCAGCAGTGGAGCAGACAGGGGCGGCGAAGCTTTCTTT. Translating it yields CASSGADRGGEAFF.

This chain uses TRBV18 with TRBJ1-3; D is perhaps TRBD1 (5 bases). This CDR3 comprises 17 residues. V was pared by 0 bases and J by 0 bases, with 12 bases between. Germline CDR1 is KGHSH and CDR2 is LQKENI. In DNA, the CDR3 is TGTGCCAGCTCACCACCAAACAGGCCAAACTCTGGAAACACCATATATTTT. It encodes CASSPPNRPNSGNTIYF.

The chain couples TRBV18 to TRBJ2-4; TRBD2 aligns across 8 bases. The V gene's germline CDR1 is KGHSH and CDR2 LQKENI. With V trimmed by 2 bases and J by 9 bases, 9 bases remained unmatched. The CDR3 loop spans 15 amino acids. In nucleotides, the CDR3 is TGTGCCAGCTCACCAGACGGTGGGAGCGGGAGCATTCAGTACTTC. It translates to CASSPDGGSGSIQYF.

The chain combines TRBV5-8 with TRBJ1-3, with a tentative D call TRBD1 (6 bases). V was pared by 1 base and J by 0 bases, with 14 bases between. Germline V gene data show CDR1 as SGHTS and CDR2 as YDEGEE. The CDR3 has 17 residues. The CDR3 here is CASSLYREGFSGNTIYF. The CDR3 DNA is TGTGCCAGCAGCTTGTACAGGGAAGGGTTCTCTGGAAACACCATATATTTT.

J is TRBJ2-1 and V is TRBV18; D possibly corresponds to TRBD1 (5 bases). CDR1 is KGHSH, CDR2 LQKENI, per germline. The CDR3 sequence is 13 residues long. Trimming took off 6 bases at V and 8 bases at J, with 14 bases between the two ends. CDR3 sequence reads: CASSPTGFDEQFF. The CDR3 DNA sequence: TGTGCCAGCTCGCCTACAGGTTTTGATGAGCAGTTCTTC.

This clone was recorded only once. The chain couples TRBV10-2 to TRBJ2-5, with a tentative D call TRBD2 (6 bases). Germline V gives CDR1 WSHSY, CDR2 SAAADI. V was clipped by 8 bases and J by 1 base, with 14 bases between them. This CDR3 comprises 14 residues. DNA for the CDR3: TGCGCCAGCTCCTCCCTGGGGGGCCAAGAGACCCAGTACTTC. Protein: CASSSLGGQETQYF.

This clone has just one count. The chain couples TRBV27 to TRBJ2-5; tentative D call: TRBD2 (6 bases). The CDR3 runs 14 residues. Per the germline V gene, CDR1 is MNHEY and CDR2 is SMNVEV (reference sequence). V lost 7 bases and J 7 bases, leaving 19 bases between the germline ends. Written as DNA, the CDR3 is TGTGCCAGCACCTTTAGAGCGGGTGGAGGGACCCAGTACTTC. Its translation: CASTFRAGGGTQYF.

The chain employs TRBV5-1 and TRBJ2-1; 13 nucleotides match TRBD2. Germline V gene lookup returns CDR1 SGHRS and CDR2 YFSETQ. The trim removed 4 bases at V and 9 bases at J, leaving 13 bases unmatched. This CDR3 comprises 17 residues. CDR3 amino acids: CASSRTSGRSTIREQFF. The CDR3 DNA reads TGCGCCAGCAGCCGGACTAGCGGGAGATCGACTATCCGTGAGCAGTTCTTC.

This clone was recorded only once. The rearrangement links TRBV5-1 to TRBJ1-6; maybe TRBD1 (6 bases). The germline gives CDR1 SGHRS, CDR2 YFSETQ. The length of the CDR3 is 17 residues. The V and J ends lost 2 bases and 5 bases respectively, with 17 bases between them. CDR3 protein: CASSLRRGAVDNSPLHF. CDR3 nucleotides: TGCGCCAGCAGCTTAAGGCGGGGGGCCGTGGATAATTCACCCCTCCACTTT.

This chain links TRBV6-1 with TRBJ1-6; perhaps TRBD1 as D (5 bases). This CDR3 contains 19 residues. Looked up from germline, CDR1 is MNHNS and CDR2 is SASEGT. Trimming took off 0 bases at V and 0 bases at J, with 15 bases between the two ends. CDR3 protein: CASSEARGGASSYNSPLHF. CDR3 DNA: TGTGCCAGCAGTGAAGCCCGGGGAGGGGCTAGCTCCTATAATTCACCCCTCCACTTT.

This clone turned up a few times. The sample has other DNA sequences that encode this CDR3 too. The chain has TRBV5-1 and TRBJ1-5; D unclear. V lost 4 bases, J lost 0 bases, and 8 bases lay in between. Germline values: CDR1 SGHRS, CDR2 YFSETQ. This CDR3 has 14 residues. This chain's CDR3 is CASSLDGSNQPQHF. CDR3 nucleotides: TGCGCCAGCAGCCTGGACGGTAGCAATCAGCCCCAGCATTTT.

This clone was seen a handful of times. The same CDR3 can be traced to other DNA sequences in this sample. V gene TRBV18 combines with J gene TRBJ2-3, with D possibly matching TRBD2 (7 bases). Germline V lookup: CDR1 KGHSH, CDR2 LQKENI. The CDR3 length is 14 residues. Between the trimmed V and J ends, which lost 1 base and 4 bases, there was a span of 9 bases. For the CDR3, the DNA is TGTGCCAGCTCACCACAGGGGGGGCCAGATACGCAGTATTTT. It codes for CASSPQGGPDTQYF.

The chain employs TRBV30 and TRBJ2-1; no reliable D call. CDR1 GTSNPN and CDR2 SVGIG come from the germline V gene (reference sequence). This CDR3 comprises 11 residues. The ends were cut back, 1 base at V and 8 bases at J, with 6 bases in the middle. CDR3 sequence (DNA): TGTGCCTGGAGTGCAGGTCATGAGCAGTTCTTC. Its translation is CAWSAGHEQFF.

Concerning this clone: The sample has other DNA sequences that encode this CDR3 too. V usage is TRBV7-2 and J usage is TRBJ1-2; D perhaps matches TRBD1 (6 bases). With 3 bases removed from V and 6 bases from J, the gap between germline ends came to 11 bases. The germline CDR1 and CDR2 sequences are SGHTA and FQGNSA. There are 13 residues in the CDR3. The CDR3 nucleotides read TGTGCCAGCAGCTTGGACAGCCTGGATGGCTACACCTTC. It translates to CASSLDSLDGYTF.

This chain uses TRBV6-5 with TRBJ2-1, with 7 bases fitting TRBD1. Germline V gene lookup returns CDR1 MNHEY and CDR2 SVGAGI. V dropped 5 bases and J dropped 6; count of bases not matched to a gene: 1. The CDR3 is made up of 12 amino acids. For the CDR3, the DNA is TGTGCCAGCAGTCGACAGGGCAATGAGCAGTTCTTC. As protein: CASSRQGNEQFF.

The table lists this clone with many counts. The chain has TRBV29-1 and TRBJ1-4; D perhaps matches TRBD1 (6 bases). Germline-derived CDR1 and CDR2 are SQVTM and ANQGSEA. The CDR3 sequence is 13 residues long. V dropped 4 bases and J dropped 8 bases, with 14 bases sitting between them. CDR3 sequence (DNA): TGCAGCGTTGGGGACACACCGAGGGAAAAACTGTTTTTT. The encoded protein is CSVGDTPREKLFF.

The table lists this clone with a count of one. This may arise from a read error, as a much more abundant clone is one base away. The genes are TRBV7-8 and TRBJ1-3, with D perhaps TRBD1 (6 bases). The CDR3 has 14 residues. V lost 3 bases to trimming and J lost 2 bases, with 8 bases between them. From germline, CDR1 is SGHVS and CDR2 FQNEAQ. The CDR3 bases are TGTGCCAGCAGCTTCCGGGACACTGGAAACACCATATATTTT. Its translation: CASSFRDTGNTIYF.

The genes are TRBV11-2 and TRBJ2-3; perhaps TRBD1 as D (6 bases). This CDR3 is built from 16 residues. With 1 base removed from V and 8 bases from J, the gap between germline ends came to 19 bases. In germline, CDR1 is SGHAT, CDR2 FQNNGV. CDR3 sequence (DNA): TGTGCCAGCAGCTTAGTCTTACAGGGTCCAGAAGGTACGCAGTATTTT. The encoded protein is CASSLVLQGPEGTQYF.

The gene calls are TRBV6-1 and TRBJ1-6, with no clear D. CDR1 and CDR2 (germline): MNHNS, SASEGT. CDR3 length: 12 amino acids. Trimming removed 7 bases at V and 9 bases at J, with 10 bases between. The CDR3 DNA follows: TGTGCCAGCACCAAAGCTGGTTCACCCCTCCACTTT. It specifies CASTKAGSPLHF.

This chain links TRBV6-5 with TRBJ1-5; tentatively, D is TRBD1 (5 bases). This CDR3 is built from 16 residues. V gave up 4 bases and J gave up 6 bases, with 19 bases separating them. The germline V gene encodes CDR1 MNHEY and CDR2 SVGAGI. For the CDR3, the DNA is TGTGCCAGCAGTTCCCTCCAGACCGCGAGGGGTCAGCCCCAGCATTTT. Its protein product is CASSSLQTARGQPQHF.

This chain connects TRBV27 to TRBJ2-7; TRBD2 matches 13 bases. The CDR3 extends over 16 amino acids. Trimming cost V 8 bases and J 5 bases; bases outside gene matches: 12. The germline V gene encodes CDR1 MNHEY and CDR2 SMNVEV (reference sequence). CDR3 DNA sequence: TGTGCCAGCCGTACTAGCGGGAGGGCCGGGAGGAACGAGCAGTACTTC. The encoded protein is CASRTSGRAGRNEQYF.

The rearrangement links TRBV18 to TRBJ1-6; D is unresolved. Germline loops: CDR1 KGHSH, CDR2 LQKENI. The germline V and J ends were trimmed by 3 bases and 0 bases, with 12 bases remaining between them. This CDR3 is built from 17 residues. DNA for the CDR3: TGTGCCAGCTCACCCGGTGGTGTTGGCTCCTATAATTCACCCCTCCACTTT. This encodes CASSPGGVGSYNSPLHF.

This rearrangement joins TRBV27 to TRBJ1-6; TRBD1 is a possible D gene (6 bases). Trimming left V 5 bases short and J 2 bases short, with 13 bases between. The germline V gene has CDR1 MNHEY and CDR2 SMNVEV (reference sequence). This CDR3 spans 16 amino acids. In DNA form, the CDR3 reads TGTGCCAGCAGTCCCGGGACAAATGCCTATAATTCACCCCTCCACTTT. This translates into CASSPGTNAYNSPLHF.

This clone was detected only a few times. The CDR3 sequence is CAIRGQTNQPQHF. CDR3 in DNA: TGTGCCATCCGGGGACAGACGAATCAGCCCCAGCATTTT. This chain links TRBV10-3 with TRBJ1-5; the match to TRBD1 covers 7 bases. V was clipped by 8 bases and J by 4 bases; unmatched bases: 5. There are 13 residues in the CDR3. Per the germline V gene, CDR1 is ENHRY and CDR2 is SYGVKD.

The V and J genes are TRBV5-1 and TRBJ2-1, with 10 bases that match TRBD2. V lost 0 bases to trimming and J lost 12 bases; unmatched junction nucleotides: 3. Germline V gene data show CDR1 as SGHRS and CDR2 as YFSETQ. The CDR3 consists of 13 residues. The CDR3 loop is CASSLELAGSQFF. CDR3 bases: TGCGCCAGCAGCTTGGAACTAGCGGGATCGCAGTTCTTC.